This paragraph covers one T cell receptor beta chain sequence. The TCRbeta library incorporated unique molecular identifiers. One entry per CDR3 protein, called by TCRdb with MiXCR from the PCR reads. The sample has approximately 420,000 distinct CDR3 sequences, roughly a tenth seen once. The sample comes from a study of T-cell reconstitution after alpha-beta-depleted transplantation in children. V dropped 5 bases and J dropped 1; count of bases not matched to a gene: 6. This CDR3 is built from 15 residues. Germline V gene sequence: CDR1 MNHEY, CDR2 SVGEGT. The sequence was collected from a human donor who donated a stem cell graft to a child with acute myeloid leukemia. The rearrangement joins TRBV6-2 or TRBV6-3 to TRBJ2-3; 7 bases map to TRBD1. The sample here was PBMCs from the stem cell graft donor, taken from the stem cell graft. The CDR3 here is CASSAGGQGTDTQYF. The CDR3 region has the DNA TGTGCCAGCAGTGCCGGTGGACAGGGCACAGATACGCAGTATTTT.